The 17 T cell receptor beta chains below were found in one sample sequenced in a study of blood T cell repertoires in COVID-19. The repertoire was sequenced with immunoSEQ multiplex PCR; TCRdb's copy has only in-frame clones and lacks some. This sample has tens of thousands of clones, with under 95% found just once. Sequenced: peripheral blood. The receptor set was obtained from a man aged 50-60 years with acute or convalescent COVID-19.

The gene calls are TRBV23-1 and TRBJ2-3; D gene uncertain. TRBV23-1 is classed as an ORF, of uncertain function. This CDR3 has 16 amino acids. V was trimmed by 11 bases and J by 4 bases, leaving 25 bases between them. CDR3 nucleotide sequence: TGCGCCGGTTCCACGCACAAGGCAGGTTCCGCAGATACGCAGTATTTT. Translating it yields CAGSTHKAGSADTQYF.

The J gene is TRBJ1-1, the V gene TRBV6-5, with 7 bases identical to TRBD1. Germline V CDR1 and CDR2: MNHEY, SVGAGI. The CDR3 sequence is 13 residues long. Trimming removed 2 bases from V and 7 bases from J; junction bases left unmatched: 4. The CDR3 sequence is CASSYGRTGEAFF. For the CDR3, the DNA is TGTGCCAGCAGTTACGGGCGGACAGGTGAAGCTTTCTTT.

This clone is a singleton in its sample. The V and J genes are TRBV28 and TRBJ2-2; 12 nucleotides agree with TRBD2. CDR1 and CDR2 from the germline V gene are MDHEN and SYDVKM. V trimming: 3 bases; J trimming: 6 bases; junction bases outside the gene matches: 17. CDR3 length: 20 residues. The CDR3 sequence is CASSFSLAGGKGVAPGELFF. Written as DNA, the CDR3 is TGTGCCAGCAGTTTCAGCCTAGCGGGAGGGAAAGGGGTTGCTCCCGGGGAGCTGTTTTTT. Using reference TRBV28 and TRBJ2-2 for the parts outside the CDR3, the full variable domain is DVKVTQSSRYLVKRTGEKVFLECVQDMDHENMFWYRQDPGLGLRLIYFSYDVKMKEKGDIPEGYSVSREKKERFSLILESASTNQTSMYLCASSFSLAGGKGVAPGELFFGEGSRLTVL.

V gene TRBV6-5 combines with J gene TRBJ1-4, with D perhaps TRBD1 (6 bases). Trimming left V 6 bases short and J 5 bases short, with 10 bases between. The CDR3 runs to 13 residues. Germline-derived CDR1 and CDR2 are MNHEY and SVGAGI. In DNA form, the CDR3 reads TGTGCCAGCAGGATCGGACAGAATGAAAAACTGTTTTTT. It is translated as CASRIGQNEKLFF.

This rearrangement joins TRBV19 to TRBJ2-1; TRBD2 matches at 10 bases. Germline CDR1 LNHDA, CDR2 SQIVND (reference sequence). V lost 4 bases to trimming and J lost 5 bases; unmatched junction nucleotides: 11. The CDR3 is made up of 17 amino acids. CDR3 protein: CASSRRLAGELNNEQFF. The CDR3 nucleotides read TGTGCCAGTAGTAGAAGACTAGCGGGCGAACTCAACAATGAGCAGTTCTTC.

The rearrangement links TRBV9 to TRBJ2-1; D may be TRBD1 (6 bases). Germline V gene data show CDR1 as SGDLS and CDR2 as YYNGEE. The V gene lost 3 bases and the J gene lost 7 bases, with 20 bases spanning the gap. This CDR3 has 16 amino acids. The CDR3 here is CASSAYNTGLGNEQFF. CDR3 DNA: TGTGCCAGCAGCGCATACAACACAGGGTTGGGGAATGAGCAGTTCTTC.

The V call is TRBV3-1 (or the pseudogene TRBV3-2), the J call TRBJ1-2; D gene ambiguous. The germline gives CDR1 LGHDT, CDR2 YNNKEL (reference sequence). Trimming took 0 bases from V and 0 from J, leaving 8 bases between them. There are 15 residues in the CDR3. CDR3 sequence (DNA): TGTGCCAGCAGCCAAGAACTGGGAGCTAACTATGGCTACACCTTC. Translation gives CASSQELGANYGYTF.

The chain employs TRBV9 and TRBJ2-3; 12 bases align to TRBD2. The V and J ends lost 1 base and 1 base, in that order; junction bases with no gene match: 7. This CDR3 spans 18 amino acids. Per the germline V gene, CDR1 is SGDLS and CDR2 is YYNGEE. The CDR3 region is CASSVSLAGGVGTDTQYF. The CDR3 bases are TGTGCCAGCAGCGTAAGCCTAGCGGGAGGGGTCGGCACAGATACGCAGTATTTT.

This clone occurred once. The CDR3 bases are TGTGCCAGCAGTTTAACAGGGGCGGACTATGGCTACACCTTC. Its translation: CASSLTGADYGYTF. This chain links TRBV28 with TRBJ1-2, with 7 bases that match TRBD1. This CDR3 is 14 amino acids long. V lost 2 bases to trimming and J lost 3 bases; unmatched junction nucleotides: 3. CDR1 and CDR2 (germline): MDHEN, SYDVKM.

The V call is TRBV24-1, the J call TRBJ2-1, with D hard to call. The V end was cut by 3 bases, the J end by 9 bases, with 5 bases between. Per the germline V gene, CDR1 is KGHDR and CDR2 is SFDVKD. The CDR3 consists of 11 residues. The CDR3 protein is CATSDGSEQFF. The CDR3 DNA reads as TGTGCCACCAGTGATGGTAGTGAGCAGTTCTTC.

This clone was detected a few times. This chain uses TRBV7-3 with TRBJ2-7; D might be TRBD1 (6 bases). Trimming stripped 1 base from V and 0 bases from J, with 10 bases between. Germline V gives CDR1 SGHTA, CDR2 FQGTGA. The CDR3 is made up of 15 amino acids. CDR3 DNA sequence: TGTGCCAGCAGCTTAATGGGGGCAGGCTCCTACGAGCAGTACTTC. The encoded protein is CASSLMGAGSYEQYF.

V and J are TRBV6-5 and TRBJ1-5; D unclear. The germline V and J ends were trimmed by 8 bases and 3 bases, with 11 bases remaining between them. CDR1 MNHEY and CDR2 SVGAGI come from the germline V gene. The CDR3 extends over 13 amino acids. The CDR3 coding sequence is TGTGCCAGCCGGTTGGGCCCCAATCAGCCCCAGCATTTT. Translated: CASRLGPNQPQHF.

The chain employs TRBV6-6 and TRBJ1-5, with 10 positions matching TRBD1. The CDR3 is 14 residues long. The germline gives CDR1 MNHNY, CDR2 SVGAGI (reference sequence). The J segment lost 4 bases and the V segment lost 6 bases, leaving 3 bases of the junction unmatched. The CDR3 spells CASRGQGINQPQHF. CDR3 sequence (DNA): TGTGCCAGCAGGGGACAGGGGATAAATCAGCCCCAGCATTTT.

The chain employs TRBV4-3 and TRBJ2-2; 9 nucleotides align to TRBD1. From germline, CDR1 is LGHNA and CDR2 YSLEER. The CDR3 has 16 residues. The V segment lost 3 bases and the J segment 5 bases; nucleotides outside the gene matches: 7. The DNA for the CDR3 is TGCGCCAGCAGCCAGGAGAACAGGGGGCTTACCGGGGAGCTGTTTTTT. Translating gives CASSQENRGLTGELFF.

This clone was recorded only once. This chain joins TRBV2 and TRBJ2-3; 7 bases line up with TRBD1. J was trimmed by 0 bases and V by 2 bases; bases with no gene match: 8. The CDR3 is made up of 17 amino acids. Germline lookup yields CDR1 SNHLY and CDR2 FYNNEI. CDR3 sequence reads: CASSETESGGSTDTQYF. The CDR3 DNA sequence: TGTGCCAGCAGTGAAACGGAGTCAGGGGGTAGCACAGATACGCAGTATTTT.

The rearrangement links TRBV4-1 to TRBJ2-5, with D perhaps TRBD2 (5 bases). The CDR3 totals 15 residues. Trimming pared 0 bases from V and 2 bases from J, leaving 10 bases between. Germline V lookup: CDR1 MGHRA, CDR2 YSYEKL. The CDR3 region has the DNA TGCGCCAGCAGCCAAGACCCAGCGGTACAAGAGACCCAGTACTTC. It specifies CASSQDPAVQETQYF.

The chain employs TRBV11-1 and TRBJ2-3; weak D call: TRBD1 (7 bases). Germline CDR1 is SGHAT and CDR2 is FQDESV (reference sequence). This CDR3 is built from 15 residues. V was cut by 3 bases and J by 4 bases, with 14 bases left in between. CDR3 in amino acids: CASSLLQGGSDTQYF. In DNA, the CDR3 is TGTGCCAGCAGCTTGTTGCAGGGGGGTTCAGATACGCAGTATTTT.